Listed below are T cell receptor beta chains from one sample, sequenced in a study of cytomegalovirus exposure and HLA in healthy donors. This table comes from immunoSEQ multiplex PCR, and its TCRdb copy is limited to in-frame clones, with some not included. The top ten clones hold 2% to 2.5% of a sample with over 75,000 clones, around 90% of them seen once. Input material: PBMCs. The receptors shown here come from a man aged 25-40 years in good health and CMV-seronegative. The CDR3 runs from the conserved cysteine through the conserved F or W. The order of the fields is J gene, D gene, clone size, V gene, CDR3 length, CDR3 DNA, CDR3 protein. D genes are given only for firm matches. Not every row has a clone size; where given, it reads once, few, many or a size class.

j_gene: TRBJ1-2; d_gene: TRBD1; abundance: -; v_gene: TRBV27; len: 13; CDR3nt: TGTGCCAGCAGTCCCCGGACAGGGAGCGGCTACACCTTC; CDR3aa: CASSPRTGSGYTF
j_gene: TRBJ2-3; d_gene: -; abundance: -; v_gene: TRBV30; len: 14; CDR3nt: TGTGCCTACCCCCGGGACTCTCGGGGAGATACGCAGTATTTT; CDR3aa: CAYPRDSRGDTQYF
j_gene: TRBJ1-1; d_gene: -; abundance: -; v_gene: TRBV27; len: 14; CDR3nt: TGTGCCAGCAGTTCTCGGGGGGGGAAGGCTGAAGCTTTCTTT; CDR3aa: CASSSRGGKAEAFF
j_gene: TRBJ2-7; d_gene: -; abundance: few; v_gene: TRBV7-6; len: 13; CDR3nt: TGTGCCAGCCGGGGCGGGGCCACCTACGAGCAGTACTTC; CDR3aa: CASRGGATYEQYF
j_gene: TRBJ1-5; d_gene: -; abundance: -; v_gene: TRBV2; len: 13; CDR3nt: TGTGCCAGCAGTGAAACAAGCAATCAGCCCCAGCATTTT; CDR3aa: CASSETSNQPQHF
j_gene: TRBJ2-7; d_gene: TRBD2; abundance: -; v_gene: TRBV15; len: 16; CDR3nt: TGTGCCACCAGCAGAGGACCCGGGACTAGCTTCTACGAGCAGTACTTC; CDR3aa: CATSRGPGTSFYEQYF
j_gene: TRBJ1-2; d_gene: -; abundance: -; v_gene: TRBV28; len: 13; CDR3nt: TGTGCCAGCAGTTGGGGCTCGATAAATGGCTACACCTTC; CDR3aa: CASSWGSINGYTF
j_gene: TRBJ2-2; d_gene: TRBD1; abundance: -; v_gene: TRBV9; len: 17; CDR3nt: TGTGCCAGCAGCGTCACAGGGGGCGCCACGAACACCGGGGAGCTGTTTTTT; CDR3aa: CASSVTGGATNTGELFF
j_gene: TRBJ2-7; d_gene: -; abundance: -; v_gene: TRBV30; len: 15; CDR3nt: TGTGCCTGGAGAGTACGGGGTTCGGGCTCCTACGAGCAGTACTTC; CDR3aa: CAWRVRGSGSYEQYF
j_gene: TRBJ2-7; d_gene: TRBD1; abundance: -; v_gene: TRBV14; len: 15; CDR3nt: TGTGCCAGCAGCGCGACAGGGGAGAGGTCCTACGAGCAGTACTTC; CDR3aa: CASSATGERSYEQYF
j_gene: TRBJ1-1; d_gene: -; abundance: -; v_gene: TRBV18; len: 15; CDR3nt: TGTGCCACCACTTCCCCAGGGATGAAAGGGACTGAAGCTTTCTTT; CDR3aa: CATTSPGMKGTEAFF
j_gene: TRBJ2-3; d_gene: TRBD2; abundance: -; v_gene: TRBV5-1; len: 13; CDR3nt: TGCGCCAGCAGCTTGCCGGGAGGAGATACGCAGTATTTT; CDR3aa: CASSLPGGDTQYF
j_gene: TRBJ2-7; d_gene: -; abundance: -; v_gene: TRBV2; len: 13; CDR3nt: TGTGCCAGACGCTTAGCCGGTTCCTACGAGCAGTACTTC; CDR3aa: CARRLAGSYEQYF
j_gene: TRBJ1-6; d_gene: TRBD1; abundance: few; v_gene: TRBV5-4; len: 14; CDR3nt: TGTGCCAGCAGCCCGGACAGGGGGCCATCACCCCTCCACTTT; CDR3aa: CASSPDRGPSPLHF
j_gene: TRBJ2-7; d_gene: -; abundance: -; v_gene: TRBV11-2; len: 17; CDR3nt: TGTGCCAGCAGCTTAGCATCCCCCGAGCTTAATTCCTACGAGCAGTACTTC; CDR3aa: CASSLASPELNSYEQYF
j_gene: TRBJ1-5; d_gene: -; abundance: once; v_gene: TRBV6-5; len: 13; CDR3nt: TGTGCCAGCAGTGTCATTAGCAATCAGCCCCAGCATTTT; CDR3aa: CASSVISNQPQHF
j_gene: TRBJ2-5; d_gene: -; abundance: -; v_gene: TRBV10-3; len: 15; CDR3nt: TGTGCCATCAGTGGAAGTACCAGGGAACGAGAGACCCAGTACTTC; CDR3aa: CAISGSTRERETQYF
j_gene: TRBJ2-1; d_gene: TRBD2; abundance: -; v_gene: TRBV11-2; len: 15; CDR3nt: TGTGCCAGCAGCCCTGGGACTAGCGGTTACAATGAGCAGTTCTTC; CDR3aa: CASSPGTSGYNEQFF
j_gene: TRBJ2-1; d_gene: TRBD2; abundance: once; v_gene: TRBV30; len: 15; CDR3nt: TGTGCCTGGACCCAAGATAGCGGGAGGGCGGGTGAGCAGTTCTTC; CDR3aa: CAWTQDSGRAGEQFF
j_gene: TRBJ1-1; d_gene: -; abundance: -; v_gene: TRBV28; len: 14; CDR3nt: TGTGCCAGCAGTTTAAGAGCCCGAAACACTGAAGCTTTCTTT; CDR3aa: CASSLRARNTEAFF
j_gene: TRBJ2-1; d_gene: TRBD2; abundance: -; v_gene: TRBV27; len: 20; CDR3nt: TGTGCCAGCAGTCCCATCCCAGGGCTAGCGGGAGCCTACGGGCCCAATGAGCAGTTCTTC; CDR3aa: CASSPIPGLAGAYGPNEQFF
j_gene: TRBJ2-3; d_gene: TRBD2; abundance: -; v_gene: TRBV5-1; len: 16; CDR3nt: TGCGCCAGCAGCTTGGGGGCGGGAGTCCCCACAGATACGCAGTATTTT; CDR3aa: CASSLGAGVPTDTQYF
j_gene: TRBJ2-1; d_gene: TRBD2; abundance: -; v_gene: TRBV7-9; len: 16; CDR3nt: TGTGCCAGCAGCTTGTTCGCGGGAGTGGCGTACAATGAGCAGTTCTTC; CDR3aa: CASSLFAGVAYNEQFF
j_gene: TRBJ1-2; d_gene: -; abundance: -; v_gene: TRBV7-9; len: 16; CDR3nt: TGTGCCAGCAGCTTATCCAGTCTTGGGCAGGGGTATGGCTACACCTTC; CDR3aa: CASSLSSLGQGYGYTF
j_gene: TRBJ2-1; d_gene: TRBD2; abundance: -; v_gene: TRBV7-9; len: 16; CDR3nt: TGTGCCAGCAGCGCGCTAGCGGGCCTCTCCTACAATGAGCAGTTCTTC; CDR3aa: CASSALAGLSYNEQFF
j_gene: TRBJ2-3; d_gene: TRBD1; abundance: few; v_gene: TRBV28; len: 16; CDR3nt: TGTGCCAGCAGCAACACAGGGGTAAGGGGCACAGATACGCAGTATTTT; CDR3aa: CASSNTGVRGTDTQYF
j_gene: TRBJ2-3; d_gene: TRBD2; abundance: -; v_gene: TRBV4-1; len: 20; CDR3nt: TGCGCCAGCAGCCAAGATAACCGTCCTAGCGGGGGAGGTCACACAGATACGCAGTATTTT; CDR3aa: CASSQDNRPSGGGHTDTQYF
j_gene: TRBJ1-4; d_gene: -; abundance: -; v_gene: TRBV7-9; len: 17; CDR3nt: TGTGCCAGCAGCTTAATCCTTACCGGGACGGACAGAGGAAAACTGTTTTTT; CDR3aa: CASSLILTGTDRGKLFF
j_gene: TRBJ2-1; d_gene: -; abundance: -; v_gene: TRBV6-1; len: 14; CDR3nt: TGTGCCAGCAGTGAATCACATAACACCTTTTTCCAGTTCTTC; CDR3aa: CASSESHNTFFQFF
j_gene: TRBJ2-1; d_gene: -; abundance: -; v_gene: TRBV30; len: 14; CDR3nt: TGTGCCTGGTTCGACGAGGGACAAGCCAATGAGCAGTTCTTC; CDR3aa: CAWFDEGQANEQFF
j_gene: TRBJ1-1; d_gene: -; abundance: -; v_gene: TRBV18; len: 15; CDR3nt: TGTGCCAGCTCATTTAGGGCAGGGGAGAACACTGAAGCTTTCTTT; CDR3aa: CASSFRAGENTEAFF
j_gene: TRBJ1-1; d_gene: -; abundance: once; v_gene: TRBV7-9; len: 13; CDR3nt: TGTGCCAGCAGCCCCTCGGGGAACACTGAAGCTTTCTTT; CDR3aa: CASSPSGNTEAFF
j_gene: TRBJ1-2; d_gene: -; abundance: -; v_gene: TRBV7-9; len: 15; CDR3nt: TGTGCCAGCAGCTTAGGTCACGACAGGCTCTATGGCTACACCTTC; CDR3aa: CASSLGHDRLYGYTF
j_gene: TRBJ2-7; d_gene: TRBD1; abundance: few; v_gene: TRBV30; len: 16; CDR3nt: TGTGCCTGGAGTCCAGGACTGTCGGGACAGGGATACGAGCAGTACTTC; CDR3aa: CAWSPGLSGQGYEQYF
j_gene: TRBJ1-4; d_gene: -; abundance: -; v_gene: TRBV28; len: 14; CDR3nt: TGTGCCAGCAGTTTGTCAGGGAATAATGAAAAACTGTTTTTT; CDR3aa: CASSLSGNNEKLFF
j_gene: TRBJ1-1; d_gene: TRBD1; abundance: -; v_gene: TRBV9; len: 13; CDR3nt: TGTGCCAGCAGTCGACAGGGTTTGACTGAAGCTTTCTTT; CDR3aa: CASSRQGLTEAFF
j_gene: TRBJ2-5; d_gene: -; abundance: -; v_gene: TRBV27; len: 13; CDR3nt: TGTGCCAGCAGTCACGGGAGCCAAGAGACCCAGTACTTC; CDR3aa: CASSHGSQETQYF
j_gene: TRBJ2-4; d_gene: -; abundance: -; v_gene: TRBV2; len: 15; CDR3nt: TGTGCCAGCAGACGGGGTGCCGTAGCCAAAAACATTCAGTACTTC; CDR3aa: CASRRGAVAKNIQYF
j_gene: TRBJ2-7; d_gene: -; abundance: -; v_gene: TRBV29-1; len: 11; CDR3nt: TGCAGCCCCAGGGGGGCCTACGAGCAGTACTTC; CDR3aa: CSPRGAYEQYF
j_gene: TRBJ2-5; d_gene: TRBD2; abundance: -; v_gene: TRBV28; len: 17; CDR3nt: TGTGCCAGCAGTTTAAGTCTCCGTCTAGCGGGTGGAGAGACCCAGTACTTC; CDR3aa: CASSLSLRLAGGETQYF
j_gene: TRBJ2-7; d_gene: -; abundance: -; v_gene: TRBV19; len: 16; CDR3nt: TGTGCCAGTAGTCCAGGGTATGCGGGGTCGCCCTACGAGCAGTACTTC; CDR3aa: CASSPGYAGSPYEQYF
j_gene: TRBJ1-6; d_gene: TRBD1; abundance: -; v_gene: TRBV19; len: 16; CDR3nt: TGTGCCAGTAGTACTAGACAGGGGGCGTACGGCCCACCCCTCCACTTT; CDR3aa: CASSTRQGAYGPPLHF
j_gene: TRBJ2-3; d_gene: TRBD2; abundance: -; v_gene: TRBV4-2; len: 16; CDR3nt: TGTGCCAGCAGCCAAGAACCGGGACTAGTCTCAGATACGCAGTATTTT; CDR3aa: CASSQEPGLVSDTQYF
j_gene: TRBJ2-3; d_gene: TRBD2; abundance: -; v_gene: TRBV6-1; len: 15; CDR3nt: TGTGCCAGCAGCCCCCTAGCGGGGGAGGCGGATACGCAGTATTTT; CDR3aa: CASSPLAGEADTQYF
j_gene: TRBJ2-7; d_gene: TRBD1; abundance: -; v_gene: TRBV11-3; len: 13; CDR3nt: TGTGCCAGCAGCTTGGGGACAGCTTACGAGCAGTACTTC; CDR3aa: CASSLGTAYEQYF
j_gene: TRBJ1-2; d_gene: TRBD1; abundance: -; v_gene: TRBV19; len: 13; CDR3nt: TGTGCCAGTAGCCCGGGACAGGGGGCGCAAAACACCTTC; CDR3aa: CASSPGQGAQNTF
j_gene: TRBJ2-1; d_gene: TRBD2; abundance: -; v_gene: TRBV9; len: 14; CDR3nt: TGTGCCAGCAGCCCACTAGCGGGAAGCAATGAGCAGTTCTTC; CDR3aa: CASSPLAGSNEQFF
j_gene: TRBJ2-7; d_gene: -; abundance: -; v_gene: TRBV5-1; len: 13; CDR3nt: TGCGCCAGCAGCCGCGACTATATCTACGAGCAGTACTTC; CDR3aa: CASSRDYIYEQYF
j_gene: TRBJ2-5; d_gene: TRBD2; abundance: -; v_gene: TRBV2; len: 19; CDR3nt: TGTGCCAGCAGTGAACTGTGGACTAGCGGGGGGGCCGGCCAAGAGACCCAGTACTTC; CDR3aa: CASSELWTSGGAGQETQYF
j_gene: TRBJ2-3; d_gene: -; abundance: -; v_gene: TRBV5-1; len: 14; CDR3nt: TGCGCCAGCAGCTTGGAGTTGGCCTCAGATACGCAGTATTTT; CDR3aa: CASSLELASDTQYF
j_gene: TRBJ2-7; d_gene: -; abundance: -; v_gene: TRBV5-1; len: 12; CDR3nt: TGCGCCAGCAGCTTGGATGGTGCAGGAAAGTACTTC; CDR3aa: CASSLDGAGKYF
j_gene: TRBJ1-5; d_gene: -; abundance: -; v_gene: TRBV4-1; len: 17; CDR3nt: TGCGCCAGCAGCTTAGTCCAGGGTGCGATAAGCAATCAGCCCCAGCATTTT; CDR3aa: CASSLVQGAISNQPQHF
j_gene: TRBJ2-5; d_gene: -; abundance: -; v_gene: TRBV4-2; len: 14; CDR3nt: TGTGCCAGCAGCCCCTTTAGCGACGGAGAGACCCAGTACTTC; CDR3aa: CASSPFSDGETQYF
j_gene: TRBJ2-3; d_gene: TRBD2; abundance: -; v_gene: TRBV6-5; len: 16; CDR3nt: TGTGCCAGCAGTTACTCTGGCGGGGGGAACTTGAATACGCAGTATTTT; CDR3aa: CASSYSGGGNLNTQYF